This entry is about one T cell receptor beta chain. Its antigen remains unidentified. These data belong to a study of T cell repertoires in cytomegalovirus infection. Study-wide background: An indication of both CMV infection and matching HLA type came from public TCR beta signatures.

CDR3 size: 16 residues. V dropped 1 base and J dropped 8 bases, with 18 bases sitting between them. The germline gives CDR1 MDHEN, CDR2 SYDVKM. TCRdb re-analysed the reads in MiXCR, keeping a single row per CDR3 protein. The sample yields some 700,000 distinct CDR3 sequences, around 30% seen once. This chain uses TRBV28 with TRBJ2-1, with D maybe TRBD2 (7 bases). Sequences were derived from cultured PBMCs, sampled from culture after CMV antigen stimulation. The TCR sequence derives from a human donor in good health (CMV status not recorded). Some clones in this sample may be carry-over from other donors' samples. DNA for the CDR3: TGTGCCAGCAGTTTATCTGTCGGGGGGCCCTCGGATGAGCAGTTCTTC. It encodes CASSLSVGGPSDEQFF.